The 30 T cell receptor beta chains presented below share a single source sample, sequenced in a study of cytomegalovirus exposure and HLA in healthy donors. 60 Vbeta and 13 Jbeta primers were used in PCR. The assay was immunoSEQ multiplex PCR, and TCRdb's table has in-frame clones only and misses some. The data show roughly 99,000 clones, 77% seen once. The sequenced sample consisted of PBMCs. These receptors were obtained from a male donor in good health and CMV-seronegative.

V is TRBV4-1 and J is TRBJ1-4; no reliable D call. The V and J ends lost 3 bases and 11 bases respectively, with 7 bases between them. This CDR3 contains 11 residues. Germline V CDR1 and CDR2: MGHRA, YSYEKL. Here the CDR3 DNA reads TGCGCCAGCAGCCATTCCGGGAAACTGTTTTTT. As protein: CASSHSGKLFF.

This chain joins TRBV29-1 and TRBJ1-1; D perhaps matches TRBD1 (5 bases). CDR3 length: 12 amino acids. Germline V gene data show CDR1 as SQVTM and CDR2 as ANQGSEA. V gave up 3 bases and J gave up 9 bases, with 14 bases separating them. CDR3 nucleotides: TGCAGCGTTGATTTACGACAGATTAAAGCTTTCTTT. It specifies CSVDLRQIKAFF.

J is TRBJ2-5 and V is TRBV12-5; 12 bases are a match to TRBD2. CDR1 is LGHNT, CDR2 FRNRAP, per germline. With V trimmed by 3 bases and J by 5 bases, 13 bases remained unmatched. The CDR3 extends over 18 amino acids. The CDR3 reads CASGFSASGRARGETQYF. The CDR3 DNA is TGTGCTAGTGGTTTCTCGGCTAGCGGGAGGGCCCGCGGCGAGACCCAGTACTTC.

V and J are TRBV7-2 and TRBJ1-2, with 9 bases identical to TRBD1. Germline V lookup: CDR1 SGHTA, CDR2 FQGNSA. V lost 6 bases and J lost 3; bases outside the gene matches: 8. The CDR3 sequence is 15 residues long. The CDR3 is CASSRPGTGYYGYTF. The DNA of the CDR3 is TGTGCCAGCAGTCGTCCCGGGACAGGGTACTATGGCTACACCTTC.

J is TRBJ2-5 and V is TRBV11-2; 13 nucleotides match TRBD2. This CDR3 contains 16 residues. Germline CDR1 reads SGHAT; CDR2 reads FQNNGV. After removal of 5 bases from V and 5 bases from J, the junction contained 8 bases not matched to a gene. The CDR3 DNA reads TGTGCCAGCAGCCCATGGACTAGCGGGAGTGATGAGACCCAGTACTTC. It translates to CASSPWTSGSDETQYF.

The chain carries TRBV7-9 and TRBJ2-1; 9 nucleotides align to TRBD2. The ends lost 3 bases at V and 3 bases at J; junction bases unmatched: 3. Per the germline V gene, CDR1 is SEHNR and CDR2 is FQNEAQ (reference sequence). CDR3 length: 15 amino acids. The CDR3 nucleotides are TGTGCCAGCAGCTTTGCGGGAGGGAACTACAATGAGCAGTTCTTC. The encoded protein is CASSFAGGNYNEQFF.

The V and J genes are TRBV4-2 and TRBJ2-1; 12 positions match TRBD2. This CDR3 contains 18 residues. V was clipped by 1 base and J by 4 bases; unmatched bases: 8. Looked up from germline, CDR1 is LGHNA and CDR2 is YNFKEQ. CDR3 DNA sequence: TGTGCCAGCAGCCAAGCCCTAGCGGGAGGGGTGGGGTACAATGAGCAGTTCTTC. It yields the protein CASSQALAGGVGYNEQFF.

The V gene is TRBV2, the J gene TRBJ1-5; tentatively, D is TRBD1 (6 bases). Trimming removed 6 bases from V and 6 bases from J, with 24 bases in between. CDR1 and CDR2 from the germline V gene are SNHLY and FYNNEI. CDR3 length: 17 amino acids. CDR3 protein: CASRRKFRDTRFQPQHF. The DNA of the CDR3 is TGTGCCAGCAGGAGAAAATTCCGGGACACCCGGTTTCAGCCCCAGCATTTT.

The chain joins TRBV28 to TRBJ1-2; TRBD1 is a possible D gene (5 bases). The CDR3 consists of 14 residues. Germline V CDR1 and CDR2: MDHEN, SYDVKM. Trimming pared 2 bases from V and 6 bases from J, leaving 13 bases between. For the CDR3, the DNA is TGTGCCAGCAGTTTAGCGGGGACCGACAATGGCTACACCTTC. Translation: CASSLAGTDNGYTF.

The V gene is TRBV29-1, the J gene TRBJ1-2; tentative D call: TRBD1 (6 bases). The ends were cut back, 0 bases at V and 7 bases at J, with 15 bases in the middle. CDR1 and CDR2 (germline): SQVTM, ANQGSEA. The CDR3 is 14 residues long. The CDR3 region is CSVEDKGQGFGYTF. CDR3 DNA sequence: TGCAGCGTTGAAGATAAAGGGCAGGGGTTTGGCTACACCTTC.

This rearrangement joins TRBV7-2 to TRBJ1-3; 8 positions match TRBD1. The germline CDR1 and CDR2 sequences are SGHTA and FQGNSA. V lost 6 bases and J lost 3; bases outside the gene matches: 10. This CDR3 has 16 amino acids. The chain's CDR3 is CASRSRQGWDGNTIYF. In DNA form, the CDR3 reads TGTGCCAGCAGGTCACGACAGGGGTGGGATGGAAACACCATATATTTT. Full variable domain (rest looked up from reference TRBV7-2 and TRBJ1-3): GAGVSQSPSNKVTEKGKDVELRCDPISGHTALYWYRQSLGQGLEFLIYFQGNSAPDKSGLPSDRFSAERTGGSVSTLTIQRTQQEDSAVYLCASRSRQGWDGNTIYFGEGSWLTVV.

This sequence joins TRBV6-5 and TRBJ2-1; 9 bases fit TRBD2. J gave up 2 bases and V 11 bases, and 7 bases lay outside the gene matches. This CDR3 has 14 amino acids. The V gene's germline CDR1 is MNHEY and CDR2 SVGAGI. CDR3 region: CAGTASGTYNEQFF. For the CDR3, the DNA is TGTGCCGGCACAGCTAGCGGGACCTACAATGAGCAGTTCTTC.

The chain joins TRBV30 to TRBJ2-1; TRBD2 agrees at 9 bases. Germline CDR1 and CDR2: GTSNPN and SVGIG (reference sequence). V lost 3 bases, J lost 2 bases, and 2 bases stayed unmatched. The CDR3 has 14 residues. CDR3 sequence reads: CAWRRTSAYNEQFF. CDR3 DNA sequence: TGTGCCTGGAGAAGGACTAGCGCCTACAATGAGCAGTTCTTC.

The CDR3 DNA reads as TGTGCCACCCAGCGGGAGGTGCCCTACAATGAGCAGTTCTTC. Protein: CATQREVPYNEQFF. The chain couples TRBV10-3 to TRBJ2-1; 9 bases are a match to TRBD2. The germline V gene has CDR1 ENHRY and CDR2 SYGVKD. This CDR3 contains 14 residues. V trimming: 10 bases; J trimming: 2 bases; junction bases outside the gene matches: 6.

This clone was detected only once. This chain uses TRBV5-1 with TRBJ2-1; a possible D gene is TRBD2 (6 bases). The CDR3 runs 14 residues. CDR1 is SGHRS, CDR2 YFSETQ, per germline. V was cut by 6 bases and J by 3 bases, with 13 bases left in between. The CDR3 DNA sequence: TGCGCCAGCAAGACTAGTGTCGGCTACAATGAGCAGTTCTTC. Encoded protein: CASKTSVGYNEQFF.

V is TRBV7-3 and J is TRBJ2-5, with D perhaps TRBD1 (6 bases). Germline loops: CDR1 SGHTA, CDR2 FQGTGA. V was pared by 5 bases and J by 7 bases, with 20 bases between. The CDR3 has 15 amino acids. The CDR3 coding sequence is TGTGCCAGCAGCGCTTCGAGTGCGGAAGGGGGGACCCAGTACTTC. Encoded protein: CASSASSAEGGTQYF.

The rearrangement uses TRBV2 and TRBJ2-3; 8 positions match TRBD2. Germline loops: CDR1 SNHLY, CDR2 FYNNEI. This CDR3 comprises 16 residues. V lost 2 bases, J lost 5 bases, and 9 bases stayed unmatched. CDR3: CASSELSSGKKDTQYF. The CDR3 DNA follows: TGTGCCAGCAGTGAATTGAGTAGCGGGAAGAAAGATACGCAGTATTTT.

The CDR3 is CATGRSSYEQYF. The CDR3 DNA reads as TGTGCCACGGGAAGGAGCTCCTACGAGCAGTACTTC. The J gene is TRBJ2-7, the V gene TRBV6-6; maybe TRBD2 (5 bases). Germline lookup yields CDR1 MNHNY and CDR2 SVGAGI (reference sequence). V dropped 10 bases and J dropped 0 bases, with 10 bases sitting between them. The CDR3 consists of 12 residues.

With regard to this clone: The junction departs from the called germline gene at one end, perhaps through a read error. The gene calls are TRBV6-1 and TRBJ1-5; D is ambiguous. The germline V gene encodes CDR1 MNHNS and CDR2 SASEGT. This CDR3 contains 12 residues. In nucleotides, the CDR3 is TGTGTCAGCAGTGTAAGCAATCAGCCCCAGCATTTT. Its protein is CVSSVSNQPQHF.

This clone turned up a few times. DNA of the CDR3: TGTGCCAGCAGTTTAATAGTCGGGGGCACAGATACGCAGTATTTT. Protein: CASSLIVGGTDTQYF. V and J are TRBV27 and TRBJ2-3, with D possibly being TRBD2 (5 bases). Trimming left V 2 bases short and J 1 base short, with 10 bases between. The V gene's germline CDR1 is MNHEY and CDR2 SMNVEV (reference sequence). This CDR3 is built from 15 residues.

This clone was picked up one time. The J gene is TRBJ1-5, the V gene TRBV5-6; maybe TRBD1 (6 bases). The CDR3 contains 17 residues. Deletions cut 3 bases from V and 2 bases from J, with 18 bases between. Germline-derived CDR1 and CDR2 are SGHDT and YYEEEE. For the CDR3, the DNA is TGTGCCAGCAGCTCGACGAAAGGGGGGGGTGGCAATCAGCCCCAGCATTTT. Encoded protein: CASSSTKGGGGNQPQHF.

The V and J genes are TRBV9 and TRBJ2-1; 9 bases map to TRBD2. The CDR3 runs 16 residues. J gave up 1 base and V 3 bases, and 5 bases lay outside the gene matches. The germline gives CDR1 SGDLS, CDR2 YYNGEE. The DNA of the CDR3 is TGTGCCAGCAGCGAGACTAGCGGACAATCCTACAATGAGCAGTTCTTC. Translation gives CASSETSGQSYNEQFF.

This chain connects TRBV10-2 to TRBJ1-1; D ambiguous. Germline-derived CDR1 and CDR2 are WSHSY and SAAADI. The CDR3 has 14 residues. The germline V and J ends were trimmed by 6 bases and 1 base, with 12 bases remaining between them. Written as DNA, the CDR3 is TGCGCCAGCAGGGTCAGGTTTGAGAACACTGAAGCTTTCTTT. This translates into CASRVRFENTEAFF.

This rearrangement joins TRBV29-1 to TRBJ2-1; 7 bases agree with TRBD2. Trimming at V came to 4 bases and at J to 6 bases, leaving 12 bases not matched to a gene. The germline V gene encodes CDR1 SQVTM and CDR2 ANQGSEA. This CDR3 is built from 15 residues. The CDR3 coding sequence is TGCAGCGTTGGATCGGGCTTCCCGGGAGGCAATGAGCAGTTCTTC. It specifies CSVGSGFPGGNEQFF.

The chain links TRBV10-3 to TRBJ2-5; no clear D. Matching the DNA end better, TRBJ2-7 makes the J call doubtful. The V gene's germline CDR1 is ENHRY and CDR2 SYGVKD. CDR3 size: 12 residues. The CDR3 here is CAISEGDTEQYF. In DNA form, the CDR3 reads TGTGCCATCAGTGAGGGAGATACCGAGCAGTACTTC.

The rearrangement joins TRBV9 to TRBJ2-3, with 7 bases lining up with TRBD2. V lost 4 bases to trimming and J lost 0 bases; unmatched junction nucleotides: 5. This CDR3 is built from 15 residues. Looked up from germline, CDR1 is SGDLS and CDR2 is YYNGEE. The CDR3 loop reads CASSLSGTSTDTQYF. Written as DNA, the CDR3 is TGTGCCAGCAGCCTAAGCGGGACTAGCACAGATACGCAGTATTTT. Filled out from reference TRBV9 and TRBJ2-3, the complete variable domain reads DSGVTQTPKHLITATGQRVTLRCSPRSGDLSVYWYQQSLDQGLQFLIQYYNGEERAKGNILERFSAQQFPDLHSELNLSSLELGDSALYFCASSLSGTSTDTQYFGPGTRLTVL.

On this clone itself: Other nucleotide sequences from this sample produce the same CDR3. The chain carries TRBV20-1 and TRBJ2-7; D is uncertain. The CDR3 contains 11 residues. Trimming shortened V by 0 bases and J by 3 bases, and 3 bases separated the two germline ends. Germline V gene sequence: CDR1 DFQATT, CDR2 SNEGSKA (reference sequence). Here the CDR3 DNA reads TGCAGTGCTAGAGATAGCTACGAGCAGTACTTC. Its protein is CSARDSYEQYF.

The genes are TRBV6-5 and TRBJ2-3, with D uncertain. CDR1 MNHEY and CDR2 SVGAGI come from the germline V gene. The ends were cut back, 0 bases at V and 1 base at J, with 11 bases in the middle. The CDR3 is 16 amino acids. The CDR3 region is CASSYSGTFGTDTQYF. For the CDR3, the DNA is TGTGCCAGCAGTTACTCGGGCACTTTCGGCACAGATACGCAGTATTTT.

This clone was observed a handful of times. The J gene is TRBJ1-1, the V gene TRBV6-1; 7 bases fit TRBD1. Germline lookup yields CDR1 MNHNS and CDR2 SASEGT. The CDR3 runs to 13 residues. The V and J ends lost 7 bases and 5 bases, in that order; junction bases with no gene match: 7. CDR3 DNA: TGTGCCAGCACCTTCAGGGGGAGGACTGAAGCTTTCTTT. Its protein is CASTFRGRTEAFF.

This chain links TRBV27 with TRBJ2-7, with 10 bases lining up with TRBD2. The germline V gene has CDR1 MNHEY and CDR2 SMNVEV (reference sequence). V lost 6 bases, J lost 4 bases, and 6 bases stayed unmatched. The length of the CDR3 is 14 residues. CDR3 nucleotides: TGTGCCAGCAGGACCGGGACTAGCGTTTACGAGCAGTACTTC. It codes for CASRTGTSVYEQYF.